This T cell receptor (beta chain) was recovered during a study of blood T cell repertoires in COVID-19. As for the study in general: Material from acute and convalescent COVID-19 was sourced from the United States, Italy and Spain. Sample material is recorded as cDNA or gDNA derived from T cells, B-cell-depleted T cells, or PBMCs.

Clones were sequenced by immunoSEQ multiplex PCR, and TCRdb holds only the in-frame ones, with some missing. The table shows roughly 200,000 clones, with around nine tenths occurring only once. Germline trimming cut 0 bases from V and 0 bases from J; bases unmatched to any gene: 11. From germline, CDR1 is MGHRA and CDR2 YSYEKL. The CDR3 consists of 19 residues. The specimen sequenced was peripheral blood. The sequence was collected from a woman under 30 who had recovered from COVID-19. This chain links TRBV4-1 with TRBJ1-5, with 7 nucleotides matching TRBD1. The CDR3 is CASSQDPTGQAYSNQPQHF. The CDR3 nucleotides are TGCGCCAGCAGCCAAGATCCCACCGGACAGGCATATAGCAATCAGCCCCAGCATTTT.